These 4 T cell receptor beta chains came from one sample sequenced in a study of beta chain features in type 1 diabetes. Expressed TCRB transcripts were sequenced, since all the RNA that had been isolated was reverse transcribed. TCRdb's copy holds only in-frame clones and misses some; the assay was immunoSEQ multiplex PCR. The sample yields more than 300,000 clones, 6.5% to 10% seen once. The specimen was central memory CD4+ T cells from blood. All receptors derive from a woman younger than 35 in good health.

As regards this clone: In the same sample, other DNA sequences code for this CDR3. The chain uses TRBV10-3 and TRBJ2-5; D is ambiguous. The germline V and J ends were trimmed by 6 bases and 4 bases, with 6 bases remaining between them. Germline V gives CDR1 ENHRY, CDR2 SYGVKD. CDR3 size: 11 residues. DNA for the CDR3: TGTGCCATCAGCGTCCGAGAGACCCAGTACTTC. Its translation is CAISVRETQYF.

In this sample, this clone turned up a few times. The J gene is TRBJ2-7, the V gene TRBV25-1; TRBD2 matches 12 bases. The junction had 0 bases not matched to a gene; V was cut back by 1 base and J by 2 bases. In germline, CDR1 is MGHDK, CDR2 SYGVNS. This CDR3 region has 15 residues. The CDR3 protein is CASSESSGRAYEQYF. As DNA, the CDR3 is TGTGCCAGCAGTGAATCTAGCGGGAGGGCCTACGAGCAGTACTTC.

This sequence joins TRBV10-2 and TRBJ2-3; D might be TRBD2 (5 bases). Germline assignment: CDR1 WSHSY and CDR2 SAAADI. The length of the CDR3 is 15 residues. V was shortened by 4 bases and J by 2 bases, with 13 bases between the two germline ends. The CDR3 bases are TGCGCCAGCAGTGGTAATAGCGCCTACACAGATACGCAGTATTTT. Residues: CASSGNSAYTDTQYF.

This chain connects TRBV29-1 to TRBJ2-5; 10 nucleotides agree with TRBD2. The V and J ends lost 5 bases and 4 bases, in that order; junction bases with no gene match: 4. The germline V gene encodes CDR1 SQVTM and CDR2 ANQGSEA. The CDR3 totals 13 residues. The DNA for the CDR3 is TGCAGCGTTCTAGCGGGAGCGCCAGAGACCCAGTACTTC. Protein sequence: CSVLAGAPETQYF.